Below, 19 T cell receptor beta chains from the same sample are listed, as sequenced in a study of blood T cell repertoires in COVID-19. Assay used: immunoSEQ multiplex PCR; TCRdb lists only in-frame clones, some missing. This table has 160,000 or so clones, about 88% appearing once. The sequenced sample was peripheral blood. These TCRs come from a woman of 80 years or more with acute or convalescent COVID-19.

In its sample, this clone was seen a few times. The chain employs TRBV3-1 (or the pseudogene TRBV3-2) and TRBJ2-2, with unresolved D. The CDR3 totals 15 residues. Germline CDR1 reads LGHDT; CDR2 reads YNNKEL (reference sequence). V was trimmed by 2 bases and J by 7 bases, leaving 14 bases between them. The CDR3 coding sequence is TGTGCCAGCAGCCAATCGGAGAGTGGCTTCGGGGAGCTGTTTTTT. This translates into CASSQSESGFGELFF.

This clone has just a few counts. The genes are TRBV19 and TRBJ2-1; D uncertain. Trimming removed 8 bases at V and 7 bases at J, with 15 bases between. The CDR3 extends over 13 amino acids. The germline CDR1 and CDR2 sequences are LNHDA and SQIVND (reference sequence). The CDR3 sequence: CASALRSANEQFF. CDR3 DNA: TGTGCCAGTGCCCTGCGCAGCGCAAATGAGCAGTTCTTC.

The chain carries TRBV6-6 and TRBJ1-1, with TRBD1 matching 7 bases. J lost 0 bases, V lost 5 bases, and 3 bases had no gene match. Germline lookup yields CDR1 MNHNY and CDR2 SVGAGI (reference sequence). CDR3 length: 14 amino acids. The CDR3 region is CASSKGQMNTEAFF. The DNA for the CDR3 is TGTGCCAGCAGTAAGGGACAGATGAACACTGAAGCTTTCTTT.

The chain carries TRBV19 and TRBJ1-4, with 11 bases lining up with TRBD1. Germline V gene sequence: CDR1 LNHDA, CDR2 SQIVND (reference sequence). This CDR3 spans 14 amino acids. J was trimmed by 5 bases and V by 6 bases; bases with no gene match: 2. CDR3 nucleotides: TGTGCCAGTAGAAGGACAGGGGGCAATGAAAAACTGTTTTTT. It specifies CASRRTGGNEKLFF.

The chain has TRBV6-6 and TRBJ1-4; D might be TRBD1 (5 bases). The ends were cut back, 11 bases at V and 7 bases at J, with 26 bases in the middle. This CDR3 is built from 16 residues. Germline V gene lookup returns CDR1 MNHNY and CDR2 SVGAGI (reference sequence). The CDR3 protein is CAASREEGLGGEKLFF. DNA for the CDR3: TGTGCCGCCAGCAGAGAGGAGGGTCTGGGGGGTGAAAAACTGTTTTTT.

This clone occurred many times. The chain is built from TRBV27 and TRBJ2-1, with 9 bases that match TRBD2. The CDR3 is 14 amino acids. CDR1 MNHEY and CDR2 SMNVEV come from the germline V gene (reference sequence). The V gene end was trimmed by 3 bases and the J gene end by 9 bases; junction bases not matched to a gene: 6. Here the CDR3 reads CASSLAGGPSEQFF. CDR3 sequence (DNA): TGTGCCAGCAGTTTGGCGGGGGGGCCAAGTGAGCAGTTCTTC.

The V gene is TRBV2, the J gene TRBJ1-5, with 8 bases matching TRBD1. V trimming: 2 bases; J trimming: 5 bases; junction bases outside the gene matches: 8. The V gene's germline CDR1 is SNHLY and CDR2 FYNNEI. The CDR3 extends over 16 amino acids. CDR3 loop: CASSEFRGTGHQPQHF. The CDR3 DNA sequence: TGTGCCAGCAGTGAATTTAGGGGGACAGGACATCAGCCCCAGCATTTT.

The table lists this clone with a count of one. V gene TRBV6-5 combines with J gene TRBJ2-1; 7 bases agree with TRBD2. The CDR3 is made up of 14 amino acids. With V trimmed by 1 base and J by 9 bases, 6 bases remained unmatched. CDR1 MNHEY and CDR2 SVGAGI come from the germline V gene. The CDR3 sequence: CASSYLGGEGEQFF. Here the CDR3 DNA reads TGTGCCAGCAGTTACTTGGGGGGGGAAGGTGAGCAGTTCTTC.

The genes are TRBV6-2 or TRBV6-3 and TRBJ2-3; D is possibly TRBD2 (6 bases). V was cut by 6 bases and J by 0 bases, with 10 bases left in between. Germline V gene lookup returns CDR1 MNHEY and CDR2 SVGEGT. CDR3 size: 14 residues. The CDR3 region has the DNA TGTGCCAGCAGCTGGGGGGTGAGCACAGATACGCAGTATTTT. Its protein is CASSWGVSTDTQYF.

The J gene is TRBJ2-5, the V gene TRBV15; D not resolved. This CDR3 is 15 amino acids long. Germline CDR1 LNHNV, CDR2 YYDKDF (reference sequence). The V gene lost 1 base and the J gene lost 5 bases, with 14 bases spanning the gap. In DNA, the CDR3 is TGTGCCACCAGCAGAGTTTTAAGTCTATGGGAGACCCAGTACTTC. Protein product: CATSRVLSLWETQYF. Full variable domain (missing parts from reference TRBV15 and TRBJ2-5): DAMVIQNPRYQVTQFGKPVTLSCSQTLNHNVMYWYQQKSSQAPKLLFHYYDKDFNNEADTPDNFQSRRPNTSFCFLDIRSPGLGDTAMYLCATSRVLSLWETQYFGPGTRLLVL.

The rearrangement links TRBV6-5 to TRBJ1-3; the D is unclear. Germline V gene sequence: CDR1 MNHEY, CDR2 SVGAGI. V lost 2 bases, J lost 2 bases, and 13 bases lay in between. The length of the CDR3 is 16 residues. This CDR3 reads CASSYLASLAGNTIYF. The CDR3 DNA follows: TGTGCCAGCAGTTACCTGGCTAGCCTTGCTGGAAACACCATATATTTT.

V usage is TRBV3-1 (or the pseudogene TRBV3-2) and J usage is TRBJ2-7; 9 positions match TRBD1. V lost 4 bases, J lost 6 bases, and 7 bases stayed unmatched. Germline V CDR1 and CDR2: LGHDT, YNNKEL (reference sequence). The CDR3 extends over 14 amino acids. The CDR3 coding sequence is TGTGCCAGCAGCCTGAACAGGGGGCTTGGCGAGCAGTACTTC. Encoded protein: CASSLNRGLGEQYF.

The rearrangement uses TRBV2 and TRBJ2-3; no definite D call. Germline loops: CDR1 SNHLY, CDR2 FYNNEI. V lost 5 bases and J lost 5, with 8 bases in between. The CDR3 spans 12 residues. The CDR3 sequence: CASSPFRDTQYF. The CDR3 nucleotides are TGTGCCAGCAGTCCTTTTAGAGATACGCAGTATTTT.

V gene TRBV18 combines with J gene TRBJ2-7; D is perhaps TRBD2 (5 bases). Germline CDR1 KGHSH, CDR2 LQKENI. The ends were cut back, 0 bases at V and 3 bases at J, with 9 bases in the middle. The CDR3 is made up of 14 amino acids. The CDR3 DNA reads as TGTGCCAGCTCACCACCCGGGATGGTCTACGAGCAGTACTTC. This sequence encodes CASSPPGMVYEQYF.

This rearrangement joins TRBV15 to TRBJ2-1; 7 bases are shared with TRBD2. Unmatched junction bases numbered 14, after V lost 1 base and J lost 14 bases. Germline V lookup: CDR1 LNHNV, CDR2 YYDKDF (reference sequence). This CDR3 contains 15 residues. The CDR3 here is CATSRGALRTGRKFF. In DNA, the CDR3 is TGTGCCACCAGCAGAGGGGCACTAAGGACCGGGAGGAAGTTCTTC.

CDR3 sequence (DNA): TGTGCCAGCACCCCAAGACAGCTCCTTTATCCGTACGAGCAGTACTTC. It translates to CASTPRQLLYPYEQYF. This rearrangement joins TRBV28 to TRBJ2-7; TRBD1 is a possible D gene (5 bases). Trimming removed 7 bases at V and 4 bases at J, with 23 bases between. Germline V gene lookup returns CDR1 MDHEN and CDR2 SYDVKM. The CDR3 has 16 residues.

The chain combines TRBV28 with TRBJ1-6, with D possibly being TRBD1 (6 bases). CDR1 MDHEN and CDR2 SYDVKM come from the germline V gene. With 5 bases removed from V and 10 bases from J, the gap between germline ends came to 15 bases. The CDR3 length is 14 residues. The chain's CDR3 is CASSPGERRSPLHF. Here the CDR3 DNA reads TGTGCCAGCAGTCCAGGGGAACGACGGTCACCCCTCCACTTT.

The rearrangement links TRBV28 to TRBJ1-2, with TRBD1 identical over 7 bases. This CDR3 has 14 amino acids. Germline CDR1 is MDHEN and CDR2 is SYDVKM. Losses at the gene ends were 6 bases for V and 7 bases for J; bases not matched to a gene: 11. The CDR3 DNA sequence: TGTGCCAGCAGGGAGGGCAGGGGGTTAATTGGCTACACCTTC. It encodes CASREGRGLIGYTF.

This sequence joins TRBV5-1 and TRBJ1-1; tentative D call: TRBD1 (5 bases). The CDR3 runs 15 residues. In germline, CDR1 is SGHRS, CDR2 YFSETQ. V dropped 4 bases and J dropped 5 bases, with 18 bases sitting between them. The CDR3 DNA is TGCGCCAGCAGCCCGGACGGGGGATATGTGACTGAAGCTTTCTTT. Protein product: CASSPDGGYVTEAFF.